The 14 T cell receptor beta chains given below trace back to one sample, sequenced in a study of monozygotic twins with inflammatory bowel disease. TCRdb re-called the 5' RACE reads; one entry per CDR3 protein, DNA not given. The table lists roughly 300,000 distinct CDR3 sequences, with roughly 5.8% in the top ten. The sample was blood. These receptors all stem from a human donor with ulcerative colitis or Crohn's disease, or a healthy co-twin of an affected twin (not recorded which).

The chain's CDR3 is CSASNGGSSYNEQFF. This sequence joins TRBV20-1 and TRBJ2-1. Germline values: CDR1 DFQATT, CDR2 SNEGSKA (reference sequence). CDR3 size: 15 residues.

The V gene is TRBV10-3, the J gene TRBJ2-7; the TRBD2 assignment by TCRdb is unverifiable without DNA. The CDR3 covers 21 residues. Germline loops: CDR1 ENHRY, CDR2 SYGVKD. The CDR3 protein is CAISEPRRRGGGSIPDYEQYF.

The chain carries TRBV5-1 and TRBJ2-7; TCRdb's D gene call, TRBD1, goes unchecked for lack of DNA. The germline gives CDR1 SGHRS, CDR2 YFSETQ. There are 16 residues in the CDR3. CDR3: CASSLGTAVIAYEQYF.

V usage is TRBV7-2 and J usage is TRBJ2-7. CDR3 length equals 16 residues. CDR1 is SGHTA, CDR2 FQGNSA, per germline. This chain's CDR3 is CASSLEKAWGFYEQYF.

This chain uses TRBV14 with TRBJ2-1; TCRdb gives TRBD1 as the D gene, but with no DNA this cannot be confirmed. CDR1 and CDR2 from the germline V gene are SGHDN and FVKESK. The CDR3 has 15 residues. This CDR3 reads CASSQDLGGGFEQFF.

The V gene is TRBV5-1, the J gene TRBJ2-5; TCRdb calls TRBD2, which cannot be checked without DNA. The CDR3 consists of 16 residues. Germline V gene data show CDR1 as SGHRS and CDR2 as YFSETQ. The CDR3 loop is CASSLGDVEGTETQYF.

The genes are TRBV29-1 and TRBJ1-1; the TCRdb call, TRBD1, lacks DNA for checking. Germline loops: CDR1 SQVTM, CDR2 ANQGSEA. The CDR3 spans 15 residues. The CDR3 protein is CSVPRQGGMNTEAFF.

The chain uses TRBV28 and TRBJ2-7; no DNA is available, so the TRBD1 call from TCRdb remains unchecked. CDR3 length: 15 amino acids. Germline V lookup: CDR1 MDHEN, CDR2 SYDVKM. The CDR3 is CASSSSTGGEYEQYF. Combining the CDR3 with reference TRBV28 and TRBJ2-7 gives the whole variable domain DVKVTQSSRYLVKRTGEKVFLECVQDMDHENMFWYRQDPGLGLRLIYFSYDVKMKEKGDIPEGYSVSREKKERFSLILESASTNQTSMYLCASSSSTGGEYEQYFGPGTRLTVT.

This CDR3 is CASRSGVRRGQETQYF. This chain links TRBV6-1 with TRBJ2-5; TCRdb calls TRBD2, which cannot be checked without DNA. In germline, CDR1 is MNHNS, CDR2 SASEGT. This CDR3 contains 16 residues.

The CDR3 sequence is CASSTRRTYNREQYF. The V gene is TRBV6-2 or TRBV6-3, the J gene TRBJ2-7; with no DNA, the TCRdb D assignment of TRBD1 cannot be verified. There are 15 residues in the CDR3. Germline V gene data show CDR1 as MNHEY and CDR2 as SVGEGT.

This rearrangement joins TRBV20-1 to TRBJ1-4; TCRdb indicates TRBD1, and absent DNA this call remains unverified. The CDR3 totals 17 residues. Germline CDR1 reads DFQATT; CDR2 reads SNEGSKA (reference sequence). The CDR3 spells CSAHPGQGVTTNEKLFF.

The rearrangement uses TRBV4-3 and TRBJ2-2; as DNA is missing, the TRBD1 call by TCRdb cannot be tested. The CDR3 spans 19 residues. Germline V CDR1 and CDR2: LGHNA, YSLEER. The CDR3: CASSQDDGLRPLGTGELFF.

The chain is built from TRBV12-3 or TRBV12-4 and TRBJ2-3. CDR3 length: 13 residues. The CDR3 protein is CASSSWSTDTQYF.

The gene calls are TRBV19 and TRBJ1-1. CDR1 and CDR2 from the germline V gene are LNHDA and SQIVND (reference sequence). The CDR3 sequence is 11 residues long. CDR3 loop: CASRNRLEAFF. Full variable domain (missing parts from reference TRBV19 and TRBJ1-1): DGGITQSPKYLFRKEGQNVTLSCEQNLNHDAMYWYRQDPGQGLRLIYYSQIVNDFQKGDIAEGYSVSREKKESFPLTVTSAQKNPTAFYLCASRNRLEAFFGQGTRLTVV.